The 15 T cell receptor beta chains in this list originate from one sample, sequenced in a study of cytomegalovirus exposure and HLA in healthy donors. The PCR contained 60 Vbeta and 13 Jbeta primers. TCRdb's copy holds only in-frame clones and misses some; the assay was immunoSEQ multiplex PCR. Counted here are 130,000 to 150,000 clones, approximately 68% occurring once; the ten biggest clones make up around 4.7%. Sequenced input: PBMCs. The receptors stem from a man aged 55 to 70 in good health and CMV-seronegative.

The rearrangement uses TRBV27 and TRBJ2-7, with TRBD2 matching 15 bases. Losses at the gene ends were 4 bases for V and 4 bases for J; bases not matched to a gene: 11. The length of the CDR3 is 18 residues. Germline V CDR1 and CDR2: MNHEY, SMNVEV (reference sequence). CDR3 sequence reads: CASSSGLAGGVLAYEQYF. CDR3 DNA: TGTGCCAGCAGTTCGGGACTAGCGGGAGGAGTTTTAGCGTACGAGCAGTACTTC.

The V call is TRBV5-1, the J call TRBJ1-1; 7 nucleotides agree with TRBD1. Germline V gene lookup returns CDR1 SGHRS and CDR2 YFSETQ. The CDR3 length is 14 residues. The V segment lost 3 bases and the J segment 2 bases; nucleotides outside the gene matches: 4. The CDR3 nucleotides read TGCGCCAGCAGCTCTGACAGGGTAAACACTGAAGCTTTCTTT. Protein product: CASSSDRVNTEAFF.

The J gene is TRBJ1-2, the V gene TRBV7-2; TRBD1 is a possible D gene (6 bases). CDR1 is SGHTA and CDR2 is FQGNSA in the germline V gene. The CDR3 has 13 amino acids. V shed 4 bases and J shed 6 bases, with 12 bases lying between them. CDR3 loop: CASSWQGRDGYTF. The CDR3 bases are TGTGCCAGCAGCTGGCAGGGGAGGGATGGCTACACCTTC.

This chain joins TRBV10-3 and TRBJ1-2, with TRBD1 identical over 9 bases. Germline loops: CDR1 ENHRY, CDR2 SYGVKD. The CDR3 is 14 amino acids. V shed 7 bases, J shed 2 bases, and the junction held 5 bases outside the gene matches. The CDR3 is CAITGQGENYGYTF. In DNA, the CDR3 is TGTGCCATCACGGGACAGGGAGAAAACTATGGCTACACCTTC.

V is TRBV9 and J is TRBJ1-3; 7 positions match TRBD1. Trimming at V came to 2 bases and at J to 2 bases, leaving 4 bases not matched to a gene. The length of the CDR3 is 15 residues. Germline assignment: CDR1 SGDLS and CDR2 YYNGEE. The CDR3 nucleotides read TGTGCCAGCAGCGTGGGACAGTCAGCTGGAAACACCATATATTTT. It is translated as CASSVGQSAGNTIYF.

The CDR3, as DNA: TGTGCCAGCAGCTTAGCCCCAGCGGGAGGCGGAGAGACCCAGTACTTC. It specifies CASSLAPAGGGETQYF. This chain uses TRBV7-6 with TRBJ2-5, with TRBD2 identical over 9 bases. The germline CDR1 and CDR2 sequences are SGHVS and FNYEAQ. The V gene end was trimmed by 0 bases and the J gene end by 4 bases; junction bases not matched to a gene: 6. CDR3 size: 16 residues.

The CDR3 here is CASSLDRGSHNEQFF. CDR3 sequence (DNA): TGTGCCAGCAGCTTAGACAGGGGGTCCCACAATGAGCAGTTCTTC. This chain connects TRBV7-3 to TRBJ2-1, with 9 positions matching TRBD1. The J segment lost 5 bases and the V segment lost 2 bases, leaving 4 bases of the junction unmatched. The germline gives CDR1 SGHTA, CDR2 FQGTGA. The length of the CDR3 is 15 residues.

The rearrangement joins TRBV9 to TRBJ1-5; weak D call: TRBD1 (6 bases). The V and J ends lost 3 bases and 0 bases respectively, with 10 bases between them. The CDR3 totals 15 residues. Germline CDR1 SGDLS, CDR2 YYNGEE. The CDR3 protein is CASSATGYSNQPQHF. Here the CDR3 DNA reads TGTGCCAGCAGCGCCACAGGGTATAGCAATCAGCCCCAGCATTTT.

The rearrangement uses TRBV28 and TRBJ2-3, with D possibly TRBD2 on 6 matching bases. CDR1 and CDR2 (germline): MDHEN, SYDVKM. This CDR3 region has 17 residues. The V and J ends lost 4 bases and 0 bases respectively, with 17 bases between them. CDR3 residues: CASSSAGKGTSTDTQYF. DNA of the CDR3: TGTGCCAGCAGTTCGGCGGGGAAGGGGACTAGCACAGATACGCAGTATTTT.

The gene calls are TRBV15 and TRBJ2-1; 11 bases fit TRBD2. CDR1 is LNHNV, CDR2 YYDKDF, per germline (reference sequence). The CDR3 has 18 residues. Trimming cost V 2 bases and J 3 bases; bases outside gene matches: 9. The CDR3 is CATSRNSRLAGFYNEQFF. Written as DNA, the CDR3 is TGTGCCACCAGCAGAAACAGTCGACTAGCGGGATTCTACAATGAGCAGTTCTTC.

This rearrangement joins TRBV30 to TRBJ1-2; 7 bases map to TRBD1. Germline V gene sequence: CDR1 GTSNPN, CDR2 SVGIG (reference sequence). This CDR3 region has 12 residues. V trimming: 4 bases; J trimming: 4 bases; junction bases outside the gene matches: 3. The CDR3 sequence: CAWMAGGYGYTF. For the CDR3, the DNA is TGTGCCTGGATGGCAGGGGGCTATGGCTACACCTTC.

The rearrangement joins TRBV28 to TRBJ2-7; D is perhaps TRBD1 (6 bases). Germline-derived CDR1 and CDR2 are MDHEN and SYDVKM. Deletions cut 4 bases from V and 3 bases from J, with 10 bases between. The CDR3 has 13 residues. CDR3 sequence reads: CASSSGQLYEQYF. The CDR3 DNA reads TGTGCCAGCAGTTCTGGACAGCTCTACGAGCAGTACTTC.

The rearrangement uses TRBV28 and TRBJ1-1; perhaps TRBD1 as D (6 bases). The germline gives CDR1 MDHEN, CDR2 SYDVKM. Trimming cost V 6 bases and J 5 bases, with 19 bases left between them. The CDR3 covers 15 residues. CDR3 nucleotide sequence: TGTGCCAGCAGATCCTCTCTACAGGGTTGGACTGAAGCTTTCTTT. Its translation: CASRSSLQGWTEAFF.

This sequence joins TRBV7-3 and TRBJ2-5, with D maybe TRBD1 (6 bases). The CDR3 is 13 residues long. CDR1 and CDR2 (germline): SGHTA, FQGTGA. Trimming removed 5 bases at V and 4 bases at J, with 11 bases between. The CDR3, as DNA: TGTGCCAGCAGCCCTAGGGGGAGAGAGACCCAGTACTTC. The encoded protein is CASSPRGRETQYF.

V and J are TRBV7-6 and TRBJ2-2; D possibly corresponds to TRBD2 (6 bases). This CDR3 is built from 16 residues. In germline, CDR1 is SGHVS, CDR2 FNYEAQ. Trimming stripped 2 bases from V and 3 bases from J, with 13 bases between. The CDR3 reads CASSLTGLAYTGELFF. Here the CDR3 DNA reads TGTGCCAGCAGCTTAACGGGGCTAGCGTACACCGGGGAGCTGTTTTTT.